This T cell receptor beta chain was documented in a study of cytomegalovirus exposure and HLA in healthy donors. V was trimmed by 3 bases and J by 3 bases, leaving 12 bases between them. CDR1 is SGHTA and CDR2 is FQGNSA in the germline V gene. This CDR3 contains 15 residues. Sequenced by immunoSEQ multiplex PCR; TCRdb stores in-frame clones only, minus some. The profile covers fewer than 400,000 clones, with about nine tenths appearing a single time and under 0.85% taken by the ten largest. The V and J genes are TRBV7-2 and TRBJ1-5, with D uncertain. This TCR came from a woman in her late teens or twenties in good health and CMV-seronegative. Sequencing was performed on PBMCs. The CDR3 reads CASSFVSQNNQPQHF. The CDR3 nucleotides are TGTGCCAGCAGCTTCGTGTCACAGAACAATCAGCCCCAGCATTTT.